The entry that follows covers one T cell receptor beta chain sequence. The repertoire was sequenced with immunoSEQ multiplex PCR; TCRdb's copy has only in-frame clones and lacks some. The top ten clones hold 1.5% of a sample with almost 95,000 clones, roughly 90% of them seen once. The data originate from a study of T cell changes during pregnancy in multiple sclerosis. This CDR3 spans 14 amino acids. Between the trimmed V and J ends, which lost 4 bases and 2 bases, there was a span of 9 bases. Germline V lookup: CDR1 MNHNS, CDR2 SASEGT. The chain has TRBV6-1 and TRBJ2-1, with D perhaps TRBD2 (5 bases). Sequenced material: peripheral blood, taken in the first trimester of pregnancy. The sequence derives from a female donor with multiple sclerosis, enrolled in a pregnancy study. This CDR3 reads CASSAGFTYNEQFF. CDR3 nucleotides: TGTGCCAGCAGTGCGGGATTCACCTACAATGAGCAGTTCTTC.